This section outlines one TCR beta chain sequence together with its context. This entry is derived from a study of blood T cell repertoires in COVID-19. This table comes from immunoSEQ multiplex PCR, and its TCRdb copy is limited to in-frame clones, with some not included. The table records around 190,000 clones, around nine tenths of them present only once. CDR3 length: 16 residues. V lost 4 bases and J lost 6; bases outside the gene matches: 12. CDR1 is SGDLS and CDR2 is YYNGEE in the germline V gene. Material for sequencing was peripheral blood. This TCR derives from a man aged 18 to 35 with active or convalescent COVID-19. This sequence joins TRBV9 and TRBJ1-4; 7 bases line up with TRBD1. In nucleotides, the CDR3 is TGTGCCAGCAGCCAGGGGGTCCGGGATGGATATGAAAAACTGTTTTTT. Translation: CASSQGVRDGYEKLFF.